This T cell receptor (beta chain) originates from a study of spatial heterogeneity in lung cancer. Study-wide context: The cohort: approximately 66 early-stage, untreated non-small cell lung cancer patients. Mean representation of each unique TCR and UMI combination in the raw reads exceeded nine occurrences.

In the library, each TCR cDNA molecule bore its own unique molecular identifier. TCRdb independently ran MiXCR on the 5' RACE reads; one entry per CDR3 protein. This table has roughly 24,000 distinct CDR3 sequences, around 10% appearing once. Time point of the sample: blood at routine non-recurrence follow-up after resection. Whole RNA was taken from tumor, nontumor lung or frozen PBMC; it was then sequenced unsorted. CDR3 length equals 12 residues. Looked up from germline, CDR1 is SGHRS and CDR2 is YFSETQ. Trimming pared 4 bases from V and 5 bases from J, leaving 9 bases between. This specimen consisted of PBMCs, obtained at follow-up. The gene calls are TRBV5-1 and TRBJ1-2; D unclear. The clonotype was recovered from a male donor with early-stage non-small cell lung cancer. DNA of the CDR3: TGCGCCAGCAGCCCGGACCGATATGGCTACACCTTC. It specifies CASSPDRYGYTF.